The 7 T cell receptor beta chains listed next were all sequenced from one sample in a study of control samples from healthy donors and cancer patients (dated by TCRdb to 2019 to 2021). Libraries were prepared through the immunoSEQ multiplex PCR assay. What TCRdb holds here is the immuneACCESS table cut down to in-frame rearrangements. Part of the clones is not present; checked against another copy, under half of the missing clones reflect an unresolved V gene, and the others are unexplained. Here the sample has 210,000 or so clones; about 89% occur a single time. Approximately 1.8% of the sample is taken by the ten largest. The sample comprised blood. These receptor sequences come from a man aged 25-45 years in good health.

This chain uses TRBV2 with TRBJ1-6; D perhaps matches TRBD1 (5 bases). V was cut by 6 bases and J by 0 bases, with 12 bases left in between. Looked up from germline, CDR1 is SNHLY and CDR2 is FYNNEI. This CDR3 is built from 16 residues. This CDR3 is CASSLDSSSYNSPLHF. DNA of the CDR3: TGTGCCAGCAGCCTCGACAGTAGCTCCTATAATTCACCCCTCCACTTT.

The gene calls are TRBV3-1 (or the pseudogene TRBV3-2) and TRBJ1-1, with 7 bases that match TRBD1. Germline CDR1 reads LGHDT; CDR2 reads YNNKEL (reference sequence). With 2 bases clipped from V and 4 bases from J, the junction kept 7 bases outside the gene matches. The CDR3 has 15 amino acids. The CDR3 coding sequence is TGTGCCAGCAGCCAAACACCCAGGGGGACCACTGAAGCTTTCTTT. Translated: CASSQTPRGTTEAFF.

The CDR3 spells CASSIDFRPRDTQYF. CDR3 coding DNA: TGTGCCAGTAGTATAGATTTTAGACCTAGAGATACGCAGTATTTT. The V and J genes are TRBV19 and TRBJ2-3; D gene ambiguous. Germline values: CDR1 LNHDA, CDR2 SQIVND (reference sequence). The ends were cut back, 0 bases at V and 5 bases at J, with 12 bases in the middle. The CDR3 loop spans 15 amino acids.

A single count supports this clone. This CDR3 is CASSIVGSYSGANVLTF. As DNA, the CDR3 is TGTGCCAGTAGTATAGTCGGAAGCTACTCTGGGGCCAACGTCCTGACTTTC. The chain recombines TRBV19 with TRBJ2-6, with unresolved D. Germline CDR1 reads LNHDA; CDR2 reads SQIVND (reference sequence). V lost 1 base to trimming and J lost 0 bases, with 10 bases between them. This CDR3 region has 17 residues.

The chain carries TRBV7-9 and TRBJ2-4; D might be TRBD2 (6 bases). Germline CDR1 reads SEHNR; CDR2 reads FQNEAQ (reference sequence). The CDR3 contains 19 residues. Between the trimmed V and J ends, which lost 1 base and 2 bases, there was a span of 21 bases. This CDR3 reads CASSLGGADGGRTKNIQYF. CDR3 DNA: TGTGCCAGCAGCTTAGGCGGGGCCGATGGGGGTCGGACCAAAAACATTCAGTACTTC.

The chain combines TRBV10-1 with TRBJ1-5, with TRBD1 matching over 10 bases. Unmatched junction bases numbered 13, after V lost 5 bases and J lost 0 bases. CDR1 and CDR2 (germline): WNHNN, SYGVQD (reference sequence). This CDR3 has 19 amino acids. The CDR3 nucleotides read TGCGCCAGCAGTCCGCCGGGGAGGGACAGGGGATATAGCAATCAGCCCCAGCATTTT. The encoded protein is CASSPPGRDRGYSNQPQHF.

Written as DNA, the CDR3 is TGTGCCTGGAGTGTAATAGGGAACTACACCTTC. This codes for CAWSVIGNYTF. J is TRBJ1-2 and V is TRBV30; no reliable D call. Germline V gene data show CDR1 as GTSNPN and CDR2 as SVGIG (reference sequence). The CDR3 covers 11 residues. V was cut by 0 bases and J by 10 bases, with 9 bases left in between.